This T cell receptor (beta chain) is from a study of blood T cell repertoires in COVID-19 (dated by TCRdb to the early 2020s). Notes on the research overall: Samples from collaborators originated in the United States, Italy and Spain and spanned both the acute and convalescent phases of COVID-19. The material from the prospective study consisted of cDNA or gDNA derived from T cells, B-cell-depleted T cells, or PBMCs. Deeply sampled blood TCRbeta repertoires from subjects exposed to, actively infected with, or recovered from COVID-19 were included in the dataset. A freely available public database, intended as a resource for researchers studying the immune response to SARS-CoV-2, is where the repertoires were released. The samples were drawn from two sources: the first 160 participants of the ongoing ImmuneRACE study, and 1,200 or so subjects contributed by 6 global collaborators. Sample metadata almost always included a de-identified subject ID, COVID-19 status, age in years and sex. HLA class I and class II types, where available, came from metadata supplied by the sample provider rather than from assay-based typing.

Paper-wide results and their limitations: The quantity of clinical and demographic metadata differed by source and by participant and was supplied without curation.

In the prospective study, participants were roughly 18 to 90 years old, resided in 25 or so geographic areas of the United States, and were enrolled through a virtual design. Cohort assignment in the prospective study relied on participant-reported clinical history from a screening survey and a study questionnaire. Recovered participants in ImmuneRACE Cohort 3 were defined as having two consecutive negative NP/OP PCR tests, clearance from a healthcare professional, or resolution of symptoms. In the prospective study, mobile phlebotomists collected whole blood, serum and a nasopharyngeal or oropharyngeal swab from each participant. Additional blood draws and questionnaires over an approximately two-month period could optionally be provided by prospective study participants. Blood samples from the prospective study were shipped frozen or at room temperature prior to DNA extraction. TCRbeta CDR3 regions were amplified from genomic DNA by means of the immunoSEQ Assay, a bias-controlled multiplex PCR. Turning to the authors' computational methods: Within the assay, amplification of reference gene primers was used to estimate how many nucleated cells each sample contained. To quantify the absolute abundance of each unique TCRbeta CDR3 rearrangement, sequence reads were collapsed and filtered. For each sample, productive Simpson clonality was calculated as the square root of Simpson's diversity index over productive rearrangements. The table comes from immuneACCESS by way of TCRdb, which keeps in-frame sequences with V and J called. Part of the clones is missing from these tables; in studies checked, under half for an unresolved V gene and the rest for unknown reasons. V, J and clone size reflect that table, while D and trimming were determined from the DNA. This sample is represented by about 310,000 clones; roughly 90% of them were singletons. The top ten hold about 9.5% of the sample.

Comment on this clone: Its target antigen remains unknown. There are no base qualities to consult, and no much larger clone falls within one base.

From a lookup of the germline V gene (reference sequence), CDR1 and CDR2 are GTSNPN and SVGIG. V loses 4 bases, J loses 0 bases, and the germline ends lie 13 bases apart. Including cysteine and phenylalanine, the CDR3 has 15 amino acids. Only the CDR3 part of the read is kept: 45 bases, read in frame from the first base. Recombination linked TRBV30 to TRBJ1-3; TRBD1 could be the D gene, as 6 bases match. The sequenced sample was PBMCs or T cells enriched from blood (not recorded which). The sequence was obtained from a woman in her thirties or forties who had recovered from COVID-19. The nucleotide sequence reads TGTGCCTGGACAGGGGAAGGTTACTCTGGAAACACCATATATTTT. This translates into CAWTGEGYSGNTIYF.